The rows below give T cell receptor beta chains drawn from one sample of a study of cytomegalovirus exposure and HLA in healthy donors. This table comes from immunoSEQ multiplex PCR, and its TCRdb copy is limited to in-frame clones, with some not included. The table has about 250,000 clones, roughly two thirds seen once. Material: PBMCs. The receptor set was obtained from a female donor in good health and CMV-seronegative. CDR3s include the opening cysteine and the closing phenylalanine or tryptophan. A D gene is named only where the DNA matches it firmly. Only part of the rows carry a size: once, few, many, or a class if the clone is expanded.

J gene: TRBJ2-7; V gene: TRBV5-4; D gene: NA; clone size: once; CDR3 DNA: TGTGCCAGCAGCTTGGGGACAGTTTCCTACGAGCAGTACTTC; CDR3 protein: CASSLGTVSYEQYF
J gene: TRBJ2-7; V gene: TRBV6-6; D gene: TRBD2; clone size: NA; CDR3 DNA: TGTGCCAGCAGCCTTAGCGGGAGTAGTGGGCAGTACTTC; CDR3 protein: CASSLSGSSGQYF
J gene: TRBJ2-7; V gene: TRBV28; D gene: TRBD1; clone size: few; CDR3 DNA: TGTGCCAGCTGGCGACAGGGCCCCTACGAGCAGTACTTC; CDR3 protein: CASWRQGPYEQYF
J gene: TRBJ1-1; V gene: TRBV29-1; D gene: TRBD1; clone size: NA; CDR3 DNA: TGCAGCGTTGAGGAGCCACGACAGGGGGCGCGGGACTTT; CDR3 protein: CSVEEPRQGARDF
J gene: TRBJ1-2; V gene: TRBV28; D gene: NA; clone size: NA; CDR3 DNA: TGTGCCAGCAGTTTATTTGCACAGCACTATGGCTACACCTTC; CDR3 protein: CASSLFAQHYGYTF
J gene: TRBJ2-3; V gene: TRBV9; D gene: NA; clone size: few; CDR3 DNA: TGTGCCAGCAGCGTAGATGGGGGGTACACAGATACGCAGTATTTT; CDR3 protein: CASSVDGGYTDTQYF
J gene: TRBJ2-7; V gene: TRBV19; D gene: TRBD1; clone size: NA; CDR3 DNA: TGTGCCAGTAGAATTAGGGACAGCTCCTACGAGCAGTACTTC; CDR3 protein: CASRIRDSSYEQYF
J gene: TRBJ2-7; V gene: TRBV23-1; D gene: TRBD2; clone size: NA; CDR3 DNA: TGCGCCAGCAGTCTTGGGACTAGCGGGAGGGCCAAAGTACGATTGTATACCTACGAGCAGTACTTC; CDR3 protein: CASSLGTSGRAKVRLYTYEQYF
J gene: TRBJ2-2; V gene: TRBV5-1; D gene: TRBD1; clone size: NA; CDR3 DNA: TGCGCCAGCAGCCCTGGACAGGGGAACACCGGGGAGCTGTTTTTT; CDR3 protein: CASSPGQGNTGELFF
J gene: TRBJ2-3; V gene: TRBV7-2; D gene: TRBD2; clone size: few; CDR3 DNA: TGTGCCAGCAGCGTTAGCGGGAGAGGAGATACGCAGTATTTT; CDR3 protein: CASSVSGRGDTQYF
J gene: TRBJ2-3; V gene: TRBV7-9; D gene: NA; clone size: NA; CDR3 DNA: TGTGCCAGCAGTCCGTCGAGGGGCGGGAAAGATACGCAGTATTTT; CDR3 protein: CASSPSRGGKDTQYF
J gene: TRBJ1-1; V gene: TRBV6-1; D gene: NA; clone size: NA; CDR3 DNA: TGTGCCAGCAGTCTCAGGGGACGAAACACTGAAGCTTTCTTT; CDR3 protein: CASSLRGRNTEAFF
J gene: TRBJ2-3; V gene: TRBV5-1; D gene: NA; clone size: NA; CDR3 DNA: TGCGCCAGCAGAAAAGGAGGAGGGTTAAGGGACACAGATACGCAGTATTTT; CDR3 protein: CASRKGGGLRDTDTQYF
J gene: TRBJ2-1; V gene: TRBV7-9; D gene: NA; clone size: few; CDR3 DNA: TGTGCCAGCAGCTTAGACGGGAGCTCCTACAATGAGCAGTTCTTC; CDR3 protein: CASSLDGSSYNEQFF
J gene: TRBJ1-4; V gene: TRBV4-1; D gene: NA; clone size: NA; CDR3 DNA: TGCGCCAGCACCTATTCGACAGCGGGGGAACAAAAACTGTTTTTT; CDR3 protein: CASTYSTAGEQKLFF
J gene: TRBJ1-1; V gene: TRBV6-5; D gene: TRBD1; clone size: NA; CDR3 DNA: TGTGCCAGCAGAAGGACAGGGGTGACTGAAGCTTTCTTT; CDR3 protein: CASRRTGVTEAFF
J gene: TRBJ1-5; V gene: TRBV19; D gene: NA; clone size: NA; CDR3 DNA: TGTGCCAGTAGTTGGCGGATTAATCAGCCCCAGCATTTT; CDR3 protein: CASSWRINQPQHF
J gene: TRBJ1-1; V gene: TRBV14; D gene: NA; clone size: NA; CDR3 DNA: TGTGCCAGCAGCTATACAGGGAACACTGAAGCTTTCTTT; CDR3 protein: CASSYTGNTEAFF
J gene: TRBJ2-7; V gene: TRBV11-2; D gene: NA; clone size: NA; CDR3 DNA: TGTGCCAGCAGCGGCTCCCCTGTGTACGAGCAGTACTTC; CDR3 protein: CASSGSPVYEQYF
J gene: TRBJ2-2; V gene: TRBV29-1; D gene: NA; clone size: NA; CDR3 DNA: TGCAGCGTGTCGAAAACGGGGAGCACCGGGGAGCTGTTTTTT; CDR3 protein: CSVSKTGSTGELFF
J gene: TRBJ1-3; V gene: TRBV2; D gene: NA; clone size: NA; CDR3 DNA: TGTGCCAGCAGTGAATCAGCTGGAAACACCATATATTTT; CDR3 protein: CASSESAGNTIYF
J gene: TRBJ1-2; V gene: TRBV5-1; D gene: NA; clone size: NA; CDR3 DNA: TGCGCCAGCAGCTTGGCCGAGGGTTCCTATGGCTACACCTTC; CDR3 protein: CASSLAEGSYGYTF
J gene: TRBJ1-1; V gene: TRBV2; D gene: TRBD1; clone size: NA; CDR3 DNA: TGTGCCAGCAGTTATGACAGGGCTGAAGCTTTCTTT; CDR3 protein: CASSYDRAEAFF
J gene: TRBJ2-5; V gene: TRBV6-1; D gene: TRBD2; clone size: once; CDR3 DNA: TGTGCCAGCAGTCTAGCGGAACAAGAGACCCAGTACTTC; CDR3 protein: CASSLAEQETQYF
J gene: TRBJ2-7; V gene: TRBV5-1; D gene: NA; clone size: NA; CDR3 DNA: TGCGCCAGCAGCTTGGAGGGACTTCTATCCAACGAGCAGTACTTC; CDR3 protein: CASSLEGLLSNEQYF
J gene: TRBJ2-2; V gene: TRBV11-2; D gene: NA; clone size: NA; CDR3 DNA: TGTGCCAGCAGCTTAGTTGGAGGCGGGGAGCTGTTTTTT; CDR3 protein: CASSLVGGGELFF
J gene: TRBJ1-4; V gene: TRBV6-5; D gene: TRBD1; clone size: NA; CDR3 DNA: TGTGCCAGCAGTTACGATGGGACAGGGGGAAAACTGTTTTTT; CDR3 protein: CASSYDGTGGKLFF
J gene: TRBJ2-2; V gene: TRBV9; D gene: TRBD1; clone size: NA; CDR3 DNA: TGTGCCAGCAGCGCGGCGACAGGGACCTTCACCGGGGAGCTGTTTTTT; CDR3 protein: CASSAATGTFTGELFF